What follows are 30 T cell receptor beta chains derived from one specimen sequenced in a study of human CD8 memory T cell subsets. UMI-labeled 5' RACE produced the TCR beta libraries. Reprocessing the 5' RACE reads, TCRdb reports a single entry for every CDR3 protein and omits DNA. In total, the table holds 6,500 to 9,000 distinct CDR3 sequences. Sequencing input: CD8+ T cells from PBMCs. The receptors were sampled from a human donor in good health.

The chain links TRBV11-3 to TRBJ2-7. Germline V gene lookup returns CDR1 SGHNT and CDR2 YENEEA. This CDR3 is 13 amino acids long. The chain's CDR3 is CASGLPAHYEQYF.

This clonotype is labeled medium-sized based on frequency. The chain links TRBV2 to TRBJ2-7; TCRdb gives TRBD2 as the D gene, but with no DNA this cannot be confirmed. Germline V gene lookup returns CDR1 SNHLY and CDR2 FYNNEI. This CDR3 spans 13 amino acids. CDR3 in amino acids: CASSGRLAGEQYF.

The V call is TRBV29-1, the J call TRBJ1-1. Germline loops: CDR1 SQVTM, CDR2 ANQGSEA. The CDR3 totals 15 residues. CDR3 loop: CSVEGALVTNTEAFF.

The rearrangement links TRBV4-2 to TRBJ1-2. There are 14 residues in the CDR3. CDR1 is LGHNA and CDR2 is YNFKEQ in the germline V gene. CDR3 residues: CASSQDNRLYGYTF.

The V gene is TRBV6-2 or TRBV6-3, the J gene TRBJ2-3; TCRdb names TRBD1, which stays unverified in the absence of DNA. Germline V gene data show CDR1 as MNHEY and CDR2 as SVGEGT. CDR3 size: 15 residues. CDR3 in amino acids: CASSYWGGHTDTQYF.

The V and J genes are TRBV7-9 and TRBJ1-6; TCRdb returns TRBD1, unconfirmable since there is no DNA. The CDR3 is 15 amino acids. Germline V lookup: CDR1 SEHNR, CDR2 FQNEAQ (reference sequence). CDR3 in amino acids: CASSSTGTVNSPLHF.

This clonotype registers medium-sized by frequency. The rearrangement links TRBV5-1 to TRBJ2-7; the TCRdb D gene call, TRBD2, has no DNA to confirm it. The length of the CDR3 is 15 residues. The germline V gene has CDR1 SGHRS and CDR2 YFSETQ. Here the CDR3 reads CASSLAPQGRDEQYF.

The genes are TRBV6-2 or TRBV6-3 and TRBJ2-7. This CDR3 spans 13 amino acids. Germline V CDR1 and CDR2: MNHEY, SVGEGT. CDR3 sequence reads: CASSYRRDYEQYF.

The rearrangement links TRBV6-2 or TRBV6-3 to TRBJ2-3; with no DNA, the TCRdb D assignment of TRBD2 cannot be verified. Germline V CDR1 and CDR2: MNHEY, SVGEGT. CDR3 length equals 17 residues. The CDR3 spells CASRGRLRMGYGDTQYF.

The chain has TRBV3-1 and TRBJ2-3. Germline CDR1 is LGHDT and CDR2 is YNNKEL (reference sequence). The CDR3 has 14 residues. The CDR3 sequence is CASSPNYHTDTQYF.

The rearrangement links TRBV12-3 or TRBV12-4 to TRBJ1-2. This CDR3 has 12 amino acids. CDR3 sequence reads: CASSSGFYGYTF.

The V gene is TRBV20-1, the J gene TRBJ1-1; checking the TCRdb D call of TRBD1 is not possible without DNA. The germline gives CDR1 DFQATT, CDR2 SNEGSKA (reference sequence). There are 14 residues in the CDR3. This chain's CDR3 is CSAPGLGGNTEAFF.

The chain is built from TRBV19 and TRBJ2-2; the D call of TRBD2 rests on TCRdb alone, since no DNA is present to check it. CDR1 is LNHDA and CDR2 is SQIVND in the germline V gene (reference sequence). The CDR3 extends over 13 amino acids. The CDR3 sequence is CASRFGGAGELFF.

V gene TRBV7-9 combines with J gene TRBJ2-7; TCRdb's D call of TRBD2 is untestable without DNA. CDR1 is SEHNR and CDR2 is FQNEAQ in the germline V gene (reference sequence). The CDR3 has 15 amino acids. The CDR3: CAGSLGPREAYEQYF.

The chain has TRBV5-1 and TRBJ1-1; TCRdb outputs TRBD1, but without DNA this stays unchecked. The CDR3 loop spans 14 amino acids. Per germline, CDR1 SGHRS and CDR2 YFSETQ. CDR3 residues: CASSSTGVVTEAFF.

The chain employs TRBV7-2 and TRBJ1-1. The CDR3 covers 12 residues. Germline V gene lookup returns CDR1 SGHTA and CDR2 FQGNSA. The CDR3 sequence: CGTKGHYTEAFF.

The chain recombines TRBV3-1 with TRBJ2-3; no DNA is available, so the TRBD1 call from TCRdb remains unchecked. This CDR3 contains 15 residues. Per germline, CDR1 LGHDT and CDR2 YNNKEL (reference sequence). The CDR3 loop is CASSLGTASTDTQYF.

V gene TRBV7-6 combines with J gene TRBJ2-3; checking the TCRdb D call of TRBD1 is not possible without DNA. CDR3 length: 14 residues. Germline-derived CDR1 and CDR2 are SGHVS and FNYEAQ. The CDR3 sequence: CASSFTQGTDTQYF.

V is TRBV3-1 and J is TRBJ2-1; TCRdb gives TRBD2 as the D gene, but with no DNA this cannot be confirmed. The CDR3 totals 14 residues. The germline CDR1 and CDR2 sequences are LGHDT and YNNKEL (reference sequence). CDR3 region: CASSPGEGSNEQFF.

The V gene is TRBV4-2, the J gene TRBJ2-7; absent DNA, TCRdb's TRBD1 call cannot be checked. This CDR3 region has 14 residues. Germline lookup yields CDR1 LGHNA and CDR2 YNFKEQ. The CDR3 region is CASSDRGSSYEQYF.

The rearrangement links TRBV5-1 to TRBJ2-5; TCRdb's D gene call, TRBD2, goes unchecked for lack of DNA. Germline V CDR1 and CDR2: SGHRS, YFSETQ. The CDR3 is made up of 14 amino acids. The chain's CDR3 is CASSLAGSWETQYF.

This clonotype registers medium-sized by frequency. V and J are TRBV5-6 and TRBJ2-7; TCRdb selects TRBD1, and the lack of DNA leaves this call unchecked. Germline V gene sequence: CDR1 SGHDT, CDR2 YYEEEE. The CDR3 is 16 residues long. CDR3: CASTPTVGRSPYEQYF.

The V and J genes are TRBV6-2 or TRBV6-3 and TRBJ2-1; the D call from TCRdb, TRBD1, cannot be confirmed without DNA. This CDR3 is 14 amino acids long. The germline gives CDR1 MNHEY, CDR2 SVGEGT. CDR3: CASSQDRFYNEQFF.

Considering frequency, this clonotype is large. The genes are TRBV27 and TRBJ2-3. CDR1 and CDR2 (germline): MNHEY, SMNVEV (reference sequence). CDR3 length equals 12 residues. CDR3 sequence: CASSFTGDTQYF.

This chain links TRBV29-1 with TRBJ2-7. The CDR3 has 12 amino acids. Germline CDR1 is SQVTM and CDR2 is ANQGSEA. The CDR3 here is CSVEGSPYEQYF.

This sequence joins TRBV27 and TRBJ2-7; the TCRdb D gene call, TRBD1, has no DNA to confirm it. CDR3 length: 12 amino acids. Germline V CDR1 and CDR2: MNHEY, SMNVEV (reference sequence). CDR3 sequence: CAIRDRGYEQYF.

The chain's CDR3 is CASSSTLSGSRYEQFF. The chain is built from TRBV6-2 or TRBV6-3 and TRBJ2-1; lacking DNA, the TRBD2 call made by TCRdb goes unchecked. The CDR3 has 16 residues. The germline V gene encodes CDR1 MNHEY and CDR2 SVGEGT.

The chain uses TRBV20-1 and TRBJ2-3; TCRdb selects TRBD2, and the lack of DNA leaves this call unchecked. The germline V gene has CDR1 DFQATT and CDR2 SNEGSKA (reference sequence). The CDR3 contains 15 residues. The CDR3 sequence is CSASSREESVDTQYF.

The chain couples TRBV7-9 to TRBJ2-2. This CDR3 region has 11 residues. CDR1 SEHNR and CDR2 FQNEAQ come from the germline V gene (reference sequence). The CDR3 protein is CASESTGELFF.

The V gene is TRBV5-7, the J gene TRBJ1-5. TRBV5-7 is assigned to the ORF class and has an uncertain function. CDR3 size: 14 residues. This CDR3 reads CASRDASSNQPQHF.